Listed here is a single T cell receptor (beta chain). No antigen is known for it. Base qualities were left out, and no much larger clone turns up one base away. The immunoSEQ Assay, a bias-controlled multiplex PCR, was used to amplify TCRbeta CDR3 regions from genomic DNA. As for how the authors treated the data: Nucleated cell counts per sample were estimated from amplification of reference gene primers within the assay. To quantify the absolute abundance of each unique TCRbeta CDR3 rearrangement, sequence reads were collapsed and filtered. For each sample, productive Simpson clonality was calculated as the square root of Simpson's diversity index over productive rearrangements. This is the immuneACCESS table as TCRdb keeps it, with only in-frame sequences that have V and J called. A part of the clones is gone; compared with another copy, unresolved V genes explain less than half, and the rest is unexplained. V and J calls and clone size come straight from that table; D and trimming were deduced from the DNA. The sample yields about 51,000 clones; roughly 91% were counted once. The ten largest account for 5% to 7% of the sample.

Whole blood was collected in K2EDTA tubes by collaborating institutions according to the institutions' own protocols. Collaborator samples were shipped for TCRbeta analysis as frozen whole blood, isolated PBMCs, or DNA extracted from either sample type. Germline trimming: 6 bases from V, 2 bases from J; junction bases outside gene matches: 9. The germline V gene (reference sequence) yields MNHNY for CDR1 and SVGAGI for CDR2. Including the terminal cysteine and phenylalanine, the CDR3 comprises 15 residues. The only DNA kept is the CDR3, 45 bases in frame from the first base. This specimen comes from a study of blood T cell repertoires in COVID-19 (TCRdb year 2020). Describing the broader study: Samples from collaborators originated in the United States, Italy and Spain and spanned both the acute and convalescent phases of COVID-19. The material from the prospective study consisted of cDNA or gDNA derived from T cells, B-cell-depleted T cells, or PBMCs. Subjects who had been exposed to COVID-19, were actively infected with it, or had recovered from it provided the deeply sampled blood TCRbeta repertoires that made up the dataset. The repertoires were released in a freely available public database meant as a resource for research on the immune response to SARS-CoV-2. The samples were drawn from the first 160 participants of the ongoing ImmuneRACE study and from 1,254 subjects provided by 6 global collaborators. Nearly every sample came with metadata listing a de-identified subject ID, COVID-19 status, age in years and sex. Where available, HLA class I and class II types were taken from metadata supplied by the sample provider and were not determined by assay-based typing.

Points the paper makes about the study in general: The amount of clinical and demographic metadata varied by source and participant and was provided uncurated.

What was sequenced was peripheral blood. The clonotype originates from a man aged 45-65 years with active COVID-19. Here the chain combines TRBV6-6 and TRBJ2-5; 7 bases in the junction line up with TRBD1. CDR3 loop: CASSFPPGQQETQYF. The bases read TGTGCCAGCAGCTTCCCTCCGGGACAGCAAGAGACCCAGTACTTC.